The next 6 T cell receptor beta chains were all read from a single sample in a study of spatial heterogeneity in lung cancer. Each CDR3 protein is one row after TCRdb ran MiXCR on the 5' RACE reads. There are 35,000 to 55,000 distinct CDR3 sequences in the sample; roughly 10% occur only once, and under 35% lies in the top ten. Regarding time point: blood at routine non-recurrence follow-up after resection. Sequencing used PBMCs, obtained at follow-up. The source of these receptors is a male donor with early-stage non-small cell lung cancer.

This clonotype has only a few counts. The chain couples TRBV19 to TRBJ1-4; D is possibly TRBD1 (5 bases). Germline V gives CDR1 LNHDA, CDR2 SQIVND (reference sequence). V was pared by 5 bases and J by 3 bases, with 16 bases between. This CDR3 contains 16 residues. The CDR3 region is CASSALPGEANEKLFF. The CDR3 region has the DNA TGTGCCAGTAGTGCTCTCCCGGGGGAAGCTAATGAAAAACTGTTTTTT.

J is TRBJ1-1 and V is TRBV10-3, with a possible D match to TRBD1 (5 bases). The CDR3 runs to 17 residues. Trimming pared 2 bases from V and 4 bases from J, leaving 20 bases between. Germline V gives CDR1 ENHRY, CDR2 SYGVKD. DNA for the CDR3: TGTGCCATCAGTGAGGGCGTCGTTATAGGGGAAGGCACTGAAGCTTTCTTT. Protein product: CAISEGVVIGEGTEAFF.

Many counts were recorded for this clonotype. The rearrangement uses TRBV12-3 or TRBV12-4 and TRBJ2-5, with 9 bases fitting TRBD2. The CDR3 contains 16 residues. V lost 3 bases and J lost 3; bases outside the gene matches: 8. The CDR3 sequence: CASSLGGRAFKETQYF. The CDR3, as DNA: TGTGCCAGCAGTTTGGGCGGGAGGGCCTTTAAAGAGACCCAGTACTTC.

This clonotype was detected a few times. This chain links TRBV5-4 with TRBJ2-7; weak D call: TRBD2 (6 bases). Between the trimmed V and J ends, which lost 7 bases and 3 bases, there was a span of 14 bases. The CDR3 is 13 amino acids. Germline CDR1 is SGHNT and CDR2 is YYREEE (reference sequence). CDR3 in DNA: TGTGCCAGCGCGGACGGGAGAAACTACGAGCAGTACTTC. This translates into CASADGRNYEQYF.

This clonotype was seen ten or more times. This chain joins TRBV5-4 and TRBJ2-4; the D gene is possibly TRBD2 (6 bases). The V gene lost 3 bases and the J gene lost 9 bases, with 10 bases spanning the gap. Germline V gene data show CDR1 as SGHNT and CDR2 as YYREEE (reference sequence). The CDR3 totals 12 residues. This CDR3 is CASSSGGRIQYF. CDR3 nucleotide sequence: TGTGCCAGCAGCTCAGGAGGGCGCATTCAGTACTTC.

This clonotype was seen ten or more times. The chain links TRBV7-2 to TRBJ2-3; TRBD1 matches at 8 bases. Germline V gives CDR1 SGHTA, CDR2 FQGNSA. With 0 bases clipped from V and 9 bases from J, the junction kept 5 bases outside the gene matches. The CDR3 is 14 residues long. CDR3 loop: CASSLAGTGRTQYF. CDR3 nucleotides: TGTGCCAGCAGCTTAGCAGGGACAGGAAGGACGCAGTATTTT. The whole variable domain, filled in from reference TRBV7-2 and TRBJ2-3, reads GAGVSQSPSNKVTEKGKDVELRCDPISGHTALYWYRQSLGQGLEFLIYFQGNSAPDKSGLPSDRFSAERTGGSVSTLTIQRTQQEDSAVYLCASSLAGTGRTQYFGPGTRLTVL.